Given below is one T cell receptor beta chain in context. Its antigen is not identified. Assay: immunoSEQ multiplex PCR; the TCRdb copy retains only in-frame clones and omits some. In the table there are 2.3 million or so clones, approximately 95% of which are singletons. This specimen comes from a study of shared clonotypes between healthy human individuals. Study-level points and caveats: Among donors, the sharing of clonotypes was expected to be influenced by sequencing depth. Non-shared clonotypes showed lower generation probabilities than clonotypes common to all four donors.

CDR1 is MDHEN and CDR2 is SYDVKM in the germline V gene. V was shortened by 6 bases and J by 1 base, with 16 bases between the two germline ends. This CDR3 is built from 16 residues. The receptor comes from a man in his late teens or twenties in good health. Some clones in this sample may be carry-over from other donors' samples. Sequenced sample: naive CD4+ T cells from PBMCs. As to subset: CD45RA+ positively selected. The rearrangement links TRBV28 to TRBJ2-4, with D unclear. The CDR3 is CASSLDALGAKNIQYF. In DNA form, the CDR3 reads TGTGCCAGCAGCCTAGACGCACTGGGGGCCAAAAACATTCAGTACTTC. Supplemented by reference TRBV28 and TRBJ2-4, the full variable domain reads DVKVTQSSRYLVKRTGEKVFLECVQDMDHENMFWYRQDPGLGLRLIYFSYDVKMKEKGDIPEGYSVSREKKERFSLILESASTNQTSMYLCASSLDALGAKNIQYFGAGTRLSVL.